This T cell receptor (beta chain) emerged from a study of T-cell reconstitution after alpha-beta-depleted transplantation in children. Overall study findings and caveats: One year after transplant, T-cell counts and diversity came mostly from newly produced T cells.

About this clonotype itself: No antigen is known for it.

Trimming took 6 bases from V and 0 from J; bases not matched to a gene: 4. There are 14 residues in the CDR3. Germline V CDR1 and CDR2: MDHEN, SYDVKM. Unique molecular identifiers featured in how the TCRbeta library was prepared. MiXCR, applied by TCRdb to the PCR reads, yields one record per CDR3 protein. Seen here are under 85,000 distinct CDR3 sequences, over 15% observed once, and the top ten hold 40% to 65%. This sequence joins TRBV28 and TRBJ2-7, with TRBD2 matching 8 bases. This TCR came from a male patient between 2 and 15 years old who had a stem cell transplant for acute lymphoblastic leukemia, so the T cells may come from the graft donor. The source material was PBMCs, mostly from graft donor cells, sampled 360 days after TCRalphabeta/CD19-depleted stem cell transplant. The CDR3 DNA is TGTGCCAGCAGAAGCGGGACTAGCTCCTACGAGCAGTACTTC. Protein: CASRSGTSSYEQYF.